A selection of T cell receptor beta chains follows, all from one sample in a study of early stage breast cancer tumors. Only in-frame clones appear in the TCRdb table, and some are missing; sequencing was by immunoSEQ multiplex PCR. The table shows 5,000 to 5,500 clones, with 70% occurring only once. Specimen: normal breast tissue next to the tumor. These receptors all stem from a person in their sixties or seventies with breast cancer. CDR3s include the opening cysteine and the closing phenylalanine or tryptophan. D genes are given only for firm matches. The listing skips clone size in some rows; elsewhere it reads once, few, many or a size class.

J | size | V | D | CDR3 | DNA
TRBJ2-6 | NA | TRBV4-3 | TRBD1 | CASSQGTGGVGANVLTF | TGCGCCAGCAGCCAAGGAACAGGGGGAGTTGGGGCCAACGTCCTGACTTTC
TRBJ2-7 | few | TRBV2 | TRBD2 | CASSEDLAGNYEQYF | TGTGCCAGCAGTGAAGATCTAGCGGGGAACTACGAGCAGTACTTC
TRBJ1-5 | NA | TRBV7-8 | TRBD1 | CASSPGGTQPQHF | TGTGCCAGCAGCCCAGGGGGCACGCAGCCCCAGCATTTT
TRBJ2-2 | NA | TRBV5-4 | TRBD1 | CASSPRQDRAVGELFF | TGTGCCAGCAGCCCTCGGCAGGACAGGGCGGTCGGGGAGCTGTTTTTT
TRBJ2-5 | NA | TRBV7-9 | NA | CASSSQGVGFFQETQYF | TGTGCCAGCAGCTCCCAGGGTGTGGGATTTTTCCAAGAGACCCAGTACTTC
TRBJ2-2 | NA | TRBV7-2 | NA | CASSLGGGGELFF | TGTGCCAGCAGCCTGGGTGGCGGCGGGGAGCTGTTTTTT
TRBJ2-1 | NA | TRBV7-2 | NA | CASSRTGSSYNEQFF | TGTGCCAGCAGCCGCACGGGGTCTTCCTACAATGAGCAGTTCTTC
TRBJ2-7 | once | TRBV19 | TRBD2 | CASSKASGQTYEQYF | TGTGCCAGTAGTAAGGCTAGCGGGCAAACCTACGAGCAGTACTTC
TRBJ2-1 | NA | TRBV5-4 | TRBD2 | CASSRGSPPLQLEQFF | TGTGCCAGTTCGCGGGGGTCCCCCCCCCTACAATTAGAGCAGTTCTTC
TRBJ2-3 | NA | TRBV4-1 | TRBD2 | CASSLSGGSTDTQYF | TGCGCCAGCAGCCTCAGCGGGGGTAGCACAGATACGCAGTATTTT
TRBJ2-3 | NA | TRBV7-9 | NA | CASSFERDTQYF | TGTGCCAGCAGCTTTGAAAGGGATACGCAGTATTTT
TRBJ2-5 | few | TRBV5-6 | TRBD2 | CASSLPGLAAQTQYF | TGTGCCAGCAGCTTACCGGGACTAGCGGCCCAGACCCAGTACTTC
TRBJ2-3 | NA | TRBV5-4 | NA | CASSKGGSTDTQYF | TGTGCCAGCAGCAAGGGGGGTAGCACAGATACGCAGTATTTT
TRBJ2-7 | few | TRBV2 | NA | CASSGYSYEQYF | TGTGCCAGCTCAGGCTACTCCTACGAGCAGTACTTC
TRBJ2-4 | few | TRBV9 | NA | CASSVATGGVSAKNIQYF | TGTGCCAGCAGCGTAGCTACTGGAGGGGTCTCAGCCAAAAACATTCAGTACTTC
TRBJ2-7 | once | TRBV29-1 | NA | CSGLQMGEQYF | TGCAGCGGACTCCAAATGGGGGAGCAGTACTTC
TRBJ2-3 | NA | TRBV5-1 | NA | CASTYQGQAGTDTQYF | TGCGCCAGCACCTACCAGGGGCAAGCAGGGACAGATACGCAGTATTTT
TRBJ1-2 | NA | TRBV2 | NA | CASSGNRHYGYTF | TGTGCCAGCAGTGGCAACAGGCACTATGGCTACACCTTC
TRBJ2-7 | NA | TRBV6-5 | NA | CASRSGTPQGEQYF | TGTGCCAGCAGGTCCGGGACGCCCCAAGGCGAGCAGTACTTC
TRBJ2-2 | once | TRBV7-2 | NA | CASSPLVTGELFF | TGTGCCAGCAGCCCCTTGGTCACCGGGGAGCTGTTTTTT
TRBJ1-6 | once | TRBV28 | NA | CASSFGGTGGPAPNSPLHF | TGTGCCAGCAGTTTTGGGGGCACAGGAGGGCCCGCCCCTAATTCACCCCTCCACTTT
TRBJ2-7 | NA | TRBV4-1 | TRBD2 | CASSQTIAGGYEQYF | TGCGCCAGCAGCCAGACTATAGCGGGAGGGTACGAGCAGTACTTC
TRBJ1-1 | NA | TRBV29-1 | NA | CSVVIGLGDNTEAFF | TGCAGCGTTGTAATTGGTTTGGGGGATAACACTGAAGCTTTCTTT
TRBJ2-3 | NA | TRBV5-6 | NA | CASSFTVGDTDTQYF | TGTGCCAGCAGCTTTACCGTCGGCGACACAGATACGCAGTATTTT
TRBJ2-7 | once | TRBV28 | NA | CASRSQGPHEQYF | TGTGCCAGCAGGTCCCAGGGGCCCCACGAGCAGTACTTC
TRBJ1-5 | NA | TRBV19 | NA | CASRKQGGFNQPQHF | TGTGCCAGTAGAAAACAGGGAGGTTTCAATCAGCCCCAGCATTTT
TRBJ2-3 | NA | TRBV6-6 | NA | CASSSTYNTDTQYF | TGTGCCAGCAGTTCCACCTATAACACAGATACGCAGTATTTT
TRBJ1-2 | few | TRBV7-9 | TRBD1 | CAGREQGVNYGYTF | TGTGCCGGACGCGAACAGGGGGTTAACTATGGCTACACCTTC
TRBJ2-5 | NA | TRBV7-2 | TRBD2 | CASSLGGAGGAQETQYF | TGTGCCAGCAGCTTAGGGGGAGCGGGAGGGGCCCAAGAGACCCAGTACTTC
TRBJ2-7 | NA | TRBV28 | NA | CASSFGRWGVSEQYF | TGTGCCAGCAGTTTTGGTAGGTGGGGGGTTAGCGAGCAGTACTTC
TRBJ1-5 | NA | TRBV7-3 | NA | CASSLGPTQPQHF | TGTGCCAGCAGCTTAGGACCTACTCAGCCCCAGCATTTT
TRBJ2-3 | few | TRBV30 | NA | CAWSVPGDRTDTQYF | TGTGCCTGGAGTGTGCCCGGGGATCGCACAGATACGCAGTATTTT
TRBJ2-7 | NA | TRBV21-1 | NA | CASNFYEQYF | TGTGCCAGCAACTTCTACGAGCAGTACTTC
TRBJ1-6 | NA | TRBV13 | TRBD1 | CASSWGGTGVSPLHF | TGTGCCAGCAGTTGGGGGGGGACAGGGGTGTCACCCCTCCACTTT
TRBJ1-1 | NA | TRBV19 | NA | CASSMSGVGAEAFF | TGTGCCAGTAGTATGTCCGGGGTTGGAGCTGAAGCTTTCTTT
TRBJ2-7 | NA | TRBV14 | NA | CASSQGRTLYEQYF | TGTGCCAGCAGCCAGGGGAGGACCCTCTACGAGCAGTACTTC
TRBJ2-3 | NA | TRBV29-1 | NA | CSVGGIDTQYF | TGCAGCGTTGGGGGTATAGATACGCAGTATTTT
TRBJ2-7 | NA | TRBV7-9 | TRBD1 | CASTRQGDRGYEQYF | TGTGCCAGCACCCGACAAGGGGACAGGGGCTACGAGCAGTACTTC
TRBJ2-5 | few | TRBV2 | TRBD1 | CASSSLGQGVGETQYF | TGTGCCAGCTCCTCCCTCGGACAGGGGGTTGGGGAGACCCAGTACTTC
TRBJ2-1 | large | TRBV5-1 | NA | CASSLEGGGPYNEQFF | TGCGCCAGCAGCTTGGAAGGTGGGGGCCCCTACAATGAGCAGTTCTTC
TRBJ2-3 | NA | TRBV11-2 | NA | CASSSRGVSTDTQYF | TGTGCCAGCAGCTCAAGGGGGGTGAGCACAGATACGCAGTATTTT
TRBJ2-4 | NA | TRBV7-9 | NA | CASSSPSLGGIQYF | TGTGCCAGCAGCAGCCCCTCCCTTGGTGGCATTCAGTACTTC
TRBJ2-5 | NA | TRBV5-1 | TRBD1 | CASSFGTGGQETQYF | TGCGCCAGCAGCTTCGGGACAGGGGGCCAAGAGACCCAGTACTTC
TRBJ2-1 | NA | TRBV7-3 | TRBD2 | CASSLTSGVYNEQFF | TGTGCCAGCAGCTTAACTAGCGGGGTCTACAATGAGCAGTTCTTC
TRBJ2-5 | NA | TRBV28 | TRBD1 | CASSLLTRDRVGETQYF | TGTGCCAGCAGTTTATTGACACGGGACAGGGTCGGAGAGACCCAGTACTTC
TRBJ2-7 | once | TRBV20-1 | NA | CSARGAYEQYF | TGCAGTGCTAGAGGAGCGTACGAGCAGTACTTC
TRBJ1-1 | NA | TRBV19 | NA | CASSIQISNTEAFF | TGTGCCAGTAGTATTCAGATATCGAACACTGAAGCTTTCTTT
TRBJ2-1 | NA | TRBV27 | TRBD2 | CASSLGRETYNEQFF | TGTGCCAGCAGTCTCGGGCGGGAGACCTACAATGAGCAGTTCTTC